A single count supports the clone carrying this TCR beta chain. Its antigen is still unknown. Given a much more abundant clone one base away, this may be a read error. This sample is part of a study of prognosis after radiotherapy for stage I lung cancer. At the level of the study: Over eleven of the patients were found to have newly diagnosed primary stage I lung tumors, and several were living with oligometastatic NSCLC after surgical resection of the primary tumor. Patients with non-small cell lung cancer were all judged medically inoperable. Study-level points and caveats: The median unique TCR clone count dropped from about 9,200 to 6,500 after stereotactic body radiation therapy.

Two rounds of multiplex PCR amplified TCR beta CDR3 from genomic DNA. First-round PCR used primers specific to each TRBV and TRBJ gene. MiXCR, applied by TCRdb to the multiplex PCR reads, yields one record per CDR3 protein. In the table there are approximately 20,000 distinct CDR3 sequences, roughly 30% of which are singletons. The CDR3 contains 14 residues. Germline CDR1 and CDR2: MNHEY and SVGAGI. The V end lost 2 bases, the J end lost 6 bases, and 10 bases lay between the germline ends. Two separate time points each saw a draw of 5.5 to 6.5 milliliters of peripheral blood. The TCR comes from a donor older than 45 with non-small cell lung cancer. The rearrangement uses TRBV6-5 and TRBJ2-2, with D uncertain. The sequenced sample was PBMCs, obtained before or after stereotactic body radiation therapy (not recorded which). The CDR3 protein is CASSYSAAAGELFF. The CDR3 nucleotides read TGTGCCAGCAGTTACAGTGCAGCTGCCGGGGAGCTGTTTTTT.